One T cell receptor (beta chain) is described in this entry. The antigen is undetermined. The data belong to a study of T cells in localized non-small cell lung cancer. General study findings and limits: Uninvolved adjacent lung showed higher T cell clonality than tumor. In adjacent lung appeared a median roughly 56 of the top 100 tumor clones.

Using immunoSEQ multiplex PCR, the repertoire was profiled, and TCRdb retains in-frame clones only, with some absent. The data hold about 24,000 clones, with 90% observed a single time. The CDR3 has 11 amino acids. The chain employs TRBV21-1 and TRBJ1-4; the table's D call of TRBD1 was not tested on the DNA. TRBV21-1 is a documented pseudogene. The source is a woman aged 35 to 69 with stage I lung adenocarcinoma. Sequencing was performed on peripheral blood, taken before any cancer treatment. CDR3 sequence reads: CASKGVEKLFF. CDR3 bases: TGTGCCAGCAAGGGGGTCGAAAAACTGTTTTTT.